The 5 T cell receptor beta chains listed next were all sequenced from one sample in a study of T cell responses to AZD1222 COVID-19 vaccine. Profiling relied on immunoSEQ multiplex PCR, and the TCRdb table lists in-frame clones only, not all of them. The table records approximately 270,000 clones, 94% of them present only once. The source material was peripheral blood, sampled 28 days after the second AZD1222 dose. The source is an adult who received the AZD1222 COVID-19 vaccine.

J is TRBJ2-7 and V is TRBV28; the D is unclear. V was trimmed by 6 bases and J by 6 bases, leaving 15 bases between them. CDR1 is MDHEN, CDR2 SYDVKM, per germline. CDR3 length: 13 amino acids. The CDR3: CASSRPFVAEQYF. DNA for the CDR3: TGTGCCAGCAGCCGCCCATTCGTGGCCGAGCAGTACTTC.

The table lists this clone with a count of one. V usage is TRBV7-7 and J usage is TRBJ1-2; TRBD1 matches 12 bases. V lost 0 bases and J lost 7; bases outside the gene matches: 12. CDR1 is SSHAT, CDR2 FNYEAQ, per germline (reference sequence). The CDR3 has 18 residues. CDR3 sequence reads: CASSLAGRDRGRRGGYTF. In DNA form, the CDR3 reads TGTGCCAGCAGCTTAGCTGGTCGGGACAGGGGGCGCCGGGGTGGCTACACCTTC. The entire variable domain, with the rest obtained from reference TRBV7-7 and TRBJ1-2, is as follows: GAGVSQSPRYKVTKRGQDVTLRCDPISSHATLYWYQQALGQGPEFLTYFNYEAQPDKSGLPSDRFSAERPEGSISTLTIQRTEQRDSAMYRCASSLAGRDRGRRGGYTFGSGTRLTVV.

This chain connects TRBV4-3 to TRBJ1-6; D unresolved. Germline-derived CDR1 and CDR2 are LGHNA and YSLEER. Trimming stripped 0 bases from V and 4 bases from J, with 16 bases between. This CDR3 has 18 amino acids. The CDR3 DNA is TGCGCCAGCAGCCAAGACCCTCCGCTTACAGCATATAATTCACCCCTCCACTTT. Its protein is CASSQDPPLTAYNSPLHF.

The chain combines TRBV3-1 (or the pseudogene TRBV3-2) with TRBJ1-4; maybe TRBD1 (5 bases). CDR3 length equals 17 residues. Trimming pared 3 bases from V and 0 bases from J, leaving 14 bases between. The V gene's germline CDR1 is LGHDT and CDR2 YNNKEL (reference sequence). The chain's CDR3 is CASSHAGGITTNEKLFF. In nucleotides, the CDR3 is TGTGCCAGCAGCCACGCGGGGGGGATCACAACTAATGAAAAACTGTTTTTT.

CDR3 nucleotides: TGTGCCAGTAGTTGGAGGCCTAGGGATGGCTACACCTTC. Its protein product is CASSWRPRDGYTF. This chain joins TRBV19 and TRBJ1-2; D not certain. Germline V gene data show CDR1 as LNHDA and CDR2 as SQIVND (reference sequence). CDR3 size: 13 residues. V dropped 5 bases and J dropped 6 bases, with 13 bases sitting between them.